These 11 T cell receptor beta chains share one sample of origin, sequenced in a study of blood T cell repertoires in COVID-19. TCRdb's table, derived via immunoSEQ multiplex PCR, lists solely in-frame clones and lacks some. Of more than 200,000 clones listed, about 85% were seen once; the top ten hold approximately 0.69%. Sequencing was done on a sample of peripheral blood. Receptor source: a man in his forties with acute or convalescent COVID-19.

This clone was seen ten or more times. Written as DNA, the CDR3 is TGTGCCAGCAGCTTGGACGACATCCACTATGGCTACACCTTC. Protein sequence: CASSLDDIHYGYTF. The chain carries TRBV5-5 and TRBJ1-2; no definite D call. The V gene lost 0 bases and the J gene lost 3 bases, with 9 bases spanning the gap. CDR1 and CDR2 (germline): SGHKS, YYEKEE (reference sequence). The CDR3 length is 14 residues.

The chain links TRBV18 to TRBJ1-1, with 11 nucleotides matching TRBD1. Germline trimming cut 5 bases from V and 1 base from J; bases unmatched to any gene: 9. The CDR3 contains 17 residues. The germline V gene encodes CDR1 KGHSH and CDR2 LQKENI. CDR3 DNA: TGTGCCAGCTCAGCGGGACAGGGGGTTCTTACGAACACTGAAGCTTTCTTT. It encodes CASSAGQGVLTNTEAFF.

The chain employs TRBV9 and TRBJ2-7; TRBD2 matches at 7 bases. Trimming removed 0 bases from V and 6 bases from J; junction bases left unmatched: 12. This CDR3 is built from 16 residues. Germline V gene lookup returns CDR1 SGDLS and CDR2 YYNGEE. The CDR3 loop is CASSVAEAGVRSEQYF. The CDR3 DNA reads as TGTGCCAGCAGCGTAGCAGAGGCGGGAGTCCGGTCCGAGCAGTACTTC.

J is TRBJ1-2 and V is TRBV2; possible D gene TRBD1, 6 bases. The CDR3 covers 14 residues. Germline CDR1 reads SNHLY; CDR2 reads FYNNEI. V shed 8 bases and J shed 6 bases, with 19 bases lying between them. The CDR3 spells CASGHFTGNHGYTF. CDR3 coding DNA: TGTGCCAGCGGACATTTTACAGGGAACCATGGCTACACCTTC.

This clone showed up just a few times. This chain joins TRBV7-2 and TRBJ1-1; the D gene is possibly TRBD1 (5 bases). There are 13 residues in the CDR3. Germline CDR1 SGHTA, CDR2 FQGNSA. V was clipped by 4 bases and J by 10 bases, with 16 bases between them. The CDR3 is CASSSPLQGGAFF. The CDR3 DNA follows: TGTGCCAGCAGCTCCCCTCTCCAGGGTGGAGCTTTCTTT.

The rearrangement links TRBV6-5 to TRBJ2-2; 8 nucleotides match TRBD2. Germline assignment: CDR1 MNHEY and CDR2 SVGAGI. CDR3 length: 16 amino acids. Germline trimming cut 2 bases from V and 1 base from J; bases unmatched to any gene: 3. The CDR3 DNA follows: TGTGCCAGCAGTTACGTTGCGGGAGGGAACACCGGGGAGCTGTTTTTT. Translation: CASSYVAGGNTGELFF.

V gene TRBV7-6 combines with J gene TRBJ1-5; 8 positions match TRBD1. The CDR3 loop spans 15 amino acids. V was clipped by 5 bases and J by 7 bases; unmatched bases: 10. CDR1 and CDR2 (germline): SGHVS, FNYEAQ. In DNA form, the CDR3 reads TGTGCCAGCAGCCCCGGACAGGGCCACGTCCAGCCCCAGCATTTT. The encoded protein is CASSPGQGHVQPQHF.

The DNA for the CDR3 is TGTGCCAGCAGCTTTTCGACAGGGGCCGGGACTGAAGCTTTCTTT. Its translation: CASSFSTGAGTEAFF. The chain is built from TRBV7-2 and TRBJ1-1, with 8 bases identical to TRBD1. Germline CDR1 is SGHTA and CDR2 is FQGNSA. V dropped 3 bases and J dropped 5; count of bases not matched to a gene: 8. The CDR3 sequence is 15 residues long.

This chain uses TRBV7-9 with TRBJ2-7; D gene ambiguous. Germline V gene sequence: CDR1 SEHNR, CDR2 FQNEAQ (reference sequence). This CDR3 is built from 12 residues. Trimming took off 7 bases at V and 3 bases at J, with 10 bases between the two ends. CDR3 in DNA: TGTGCCAGCACGGGTCCAGACTACGAGCAGTACTTC. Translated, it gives CASTGPDYEQYF.

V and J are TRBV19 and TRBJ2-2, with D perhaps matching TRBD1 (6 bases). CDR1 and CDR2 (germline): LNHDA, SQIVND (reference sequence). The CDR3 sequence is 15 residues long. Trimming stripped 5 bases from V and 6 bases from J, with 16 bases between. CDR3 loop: CASSLVGQSAGELFF. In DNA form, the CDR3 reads TGTGCCAGTAGTTTAGTTGGACAGTCCGCCGGGGAGCTGTTTTTT. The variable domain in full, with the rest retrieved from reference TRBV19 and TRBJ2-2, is DGGITQSPKYLFRKEGQNVTLSCEQNLNHDAMYWYRQDPGQGLRLIYYSQIVNDFQKGDIAEGYSVSREKKESFPLTVTSAQKNPTAFYLCASSLVGQSAGELFFGEGSRLTVL.

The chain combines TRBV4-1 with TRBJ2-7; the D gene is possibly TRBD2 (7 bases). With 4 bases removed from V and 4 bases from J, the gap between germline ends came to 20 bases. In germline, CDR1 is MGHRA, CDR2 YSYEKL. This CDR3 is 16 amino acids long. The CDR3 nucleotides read TGCGCCAGCAGCCCGGACGGAAGGGGGGGCGGATACGAGCAGTACTTC. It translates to CASSPDGRGGGYEQYF.